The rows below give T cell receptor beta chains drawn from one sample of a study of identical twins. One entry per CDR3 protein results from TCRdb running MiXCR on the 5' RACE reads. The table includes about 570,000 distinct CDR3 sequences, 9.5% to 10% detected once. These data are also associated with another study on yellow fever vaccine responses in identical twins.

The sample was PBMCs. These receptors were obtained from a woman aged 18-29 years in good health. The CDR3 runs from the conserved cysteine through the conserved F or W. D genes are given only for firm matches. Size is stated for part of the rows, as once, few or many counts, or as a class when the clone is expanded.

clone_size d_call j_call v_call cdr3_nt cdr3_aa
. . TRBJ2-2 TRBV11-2 TGTGCCAGCAGCCCCCGGGACTCTAAACCAACCGGGGAGCTGTTTTTT CASSPRDSKPTGELFF
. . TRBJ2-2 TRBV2 TGTGCCAGTTTCTCGATGGGGAACACCGGGGAGCTGTTTTTT CASFSMGNTGELFF
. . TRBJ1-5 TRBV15 TGTGCCACCAGCAGAGGGACAAACGGAGGCCAGCCCCAGCATTTT CATSRGTNGGQPQHF
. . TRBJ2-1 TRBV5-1 TGCGCCAGCAGCCCCTTGGGGGGCGGTTATGGTGAGCAGTTCTTC CASSPLGGGYGEQFF
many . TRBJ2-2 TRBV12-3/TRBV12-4 TGTGCCAGCAGTTTAGCCGGGACAGCGGGTTCCGGGGAGCTGTTTTTT CASSLAGTAGSGELFF
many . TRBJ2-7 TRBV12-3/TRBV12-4 TGTGCCAGCAGTTGGGACACCTACGAGCAGTACTTC CASSWDTYEQYF
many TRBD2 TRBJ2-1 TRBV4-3 TGCGCCAGCAGCCAAGATCTTATGGGAGGGCCCTCACATGAGCAGTTCTTC CASSQDLMGGPSHEQFF
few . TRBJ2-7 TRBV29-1 TGCAGCGTTTCCTCGGGTTGGCCCTACGAGCAGTACTTC CSVSSGWPYEQYF
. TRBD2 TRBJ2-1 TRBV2 TGTACCCGCTGTTTGCACTTGGGACTAGCGGGGGGGCTCAATGAGCAGTTCTTC CTRCLHLGLAGGLNEQFF
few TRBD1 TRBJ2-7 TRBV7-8 TGTGCCAGCAGCTTAGAGGCAGGGGGTTTCTACGAGCAGTACTTC CASSLEAGGFYEQYF
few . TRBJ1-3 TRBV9 TGTGCCAGCAGCTCCGACAGGTTAACCATATATTTT CASSSDRLTIYF
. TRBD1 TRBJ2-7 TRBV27 TGTGCCAGCAGACCCCGAACGGGACAGGGGCCCTACGAGCAGTACTTC CASRPRTGQGPYEQYF
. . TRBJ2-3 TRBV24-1 TGTGCCACCAGTGATCCCACCCGGGTGCGAGGAGATACGCAGTATTTT CATSDPTRVRGDTQYF
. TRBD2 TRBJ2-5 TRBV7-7 TGTGCTAGCAGCTGGACTAGCGGGAAGGGGGAGACCCAGTACTTC CASSWTSGKGETQYF
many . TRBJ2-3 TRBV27 TGTGCCATCAAAAAAGGGAGGTCGGGCACAGATACGCAGTATTTT CAIKKGRSGTDTQYF
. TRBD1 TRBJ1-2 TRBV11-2 TGTGCCAGCAGCCAGGGGGCAGTGATCTATGGCTACACCTTC CASSQGAVIYGYTF
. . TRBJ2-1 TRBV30 TGTGCCTGGAGTGCCACAGACTACAATGAGCAGTTCTTC CAWSATDYNEQFF
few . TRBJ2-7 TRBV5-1 TGCGCCAGCAGCTCGGACGGCGAGCAGTACTTC CASSSDGEQYF
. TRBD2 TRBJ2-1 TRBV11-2 TGTGCCAGCAGCTTAGAAACCGGGGGACTAGCCCAATCCTATGAGCAGTTCTTC CASSLETGGLAQSYEQFF
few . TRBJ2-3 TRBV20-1 TGCAGTGCTAGAGATCCGTCAGGGAGCGGAACAGATACGCAGTATTTT CSARDPSGSGTDTQYF
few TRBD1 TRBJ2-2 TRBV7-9 TGTGCCAGCAGAGAAAGACAGGGTTTCGGGGAGCTGTTTTTT CASRERQGFGELFF
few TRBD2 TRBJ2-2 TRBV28 TGTGCCAGCAGTTTACTCCCTAGCGGAAGCACCGGGGAGCTGTTTTTT CASSLLPSGSTGELFF
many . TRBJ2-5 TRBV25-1 TGTGCCAGCAGTGAATCGGTTTGGGGGGATAGCGGAAGATACCAAGAGACCCAGTACTTC CASSESVWGDSGRYQETQYF
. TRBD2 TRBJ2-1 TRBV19 TGTGCCAGTAGTTTCCAAGCGGGAGGGCCCCTCAATGAGCAGTTCTTC CASSFQAGGPLNEQFF
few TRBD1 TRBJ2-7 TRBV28 TGTGCCAGCAGCTTGACAGGGAAATCCTACGAGCAGTACTTC CASSLTGKSYEQYF
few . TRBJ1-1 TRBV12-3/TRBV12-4 TGTGCCAGCAGTTATAGCCGTGCAGTTGAAGCTTTCTTT CASSYSRAVEAFF
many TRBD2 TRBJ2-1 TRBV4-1 TGCGCCAGCAGCCAATGGAGCAGCGGGAGTCTGGGGAATGAGCAGTTCTTC CASSQWSSGSLGNEQFF
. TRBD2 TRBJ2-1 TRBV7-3 TGTGCCAGCAGCTACGGGACTAGCGGGGGGGCCGATGAGCAGTTCTTC CASSYGTSGGADEQFF
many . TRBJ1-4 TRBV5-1 TGCGCCAGCAGCTCCGAAGGGGGGCCCCTGTTTTTT CASSSEGGPLFF
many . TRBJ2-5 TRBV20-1 TGCAGTGCTAGACAGGAGCAGGGCGAAGAGACCCAGTACTTC CSARQEQGEETQYF
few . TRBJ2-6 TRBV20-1 TGCAGTGCTAGAGTGCCCAGGGCTGGGGCCAACGTCCTGACTTTC CSARVPRAGANVLTF
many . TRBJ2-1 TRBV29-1 TGCAGCGGGGGGTGGGATAGCTCTGGCTACAATGAGCAGTTCTTC CSGGWDSSGYNEQFF
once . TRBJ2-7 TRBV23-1 TGCGCCAGCAATCAGGGATCGCTTTTGGGTGAGCAGTACTTC CASNQGSLLGEQYF
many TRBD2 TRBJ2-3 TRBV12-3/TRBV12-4 TGTGCCAGCAGTCCCTCGGGAGGGGGGGCAGATACGCAGTATTTT CASSPSGGGADTQYF
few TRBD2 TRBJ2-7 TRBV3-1 TGTGCCAGCAGCCAAGGGGCTAGCGGGAGGATCTACGAGCAGTACTTC CASSQGASGRIYEQYF
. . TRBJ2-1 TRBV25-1 TGTGCCAGCAGTGTTCTAGTCAATGAGCAGTTCTTC CASSVLVNEQFF
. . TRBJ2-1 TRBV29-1 TGCAGCGTTTTGGGGGACAAGGGAAATGAGCAGTTCTTC CSVLGDKGNEQFF
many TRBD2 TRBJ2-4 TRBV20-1 TGCAGTGCTAGAGTCTTTTTTGGGACTAGCGGGAGAGACCTAGCCAAAAACATTCAGTACTTC CSARVFFGTSGRDLAKNIQYF
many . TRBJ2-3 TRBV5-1 TGCGCCAGCAGCTTGGTCGCCCTCCTCGGCACAGATACGCAGTATTTT CASSLVALLGTDTQYF
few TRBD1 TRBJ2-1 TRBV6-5 TGTGCCAGCAGTTACAGGACAGGGGATTACAATGAGCAGTTCTTC CASSYRTGDYNEQFF
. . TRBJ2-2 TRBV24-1 TGTGCCACCAGTGAACATTCGAACACCGGGGAGCTGTTTTTT CATSEHSNTGELFF
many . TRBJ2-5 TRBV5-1 TGCGCCAGCGGGTTAGCGGAAGAGACCCAGTACTTC CASGLAEETQYF
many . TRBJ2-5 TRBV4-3 TGCGCCAGCAGCCAAGTAATGGCAGAGACCCAGTACTTC CASSQVMAETQYF
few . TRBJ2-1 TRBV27 TGTGCCAGCAGTTTAGAAGTAAGCGCTTACAATGAGCAGTTCTTC CASSLEVSAYNEQFF
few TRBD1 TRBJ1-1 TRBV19 TGTGCCAGCGCGGGAACAGGGGGCGGAACTGAAGCTTTCTTT CASAGTGGGTEAFF